This passage covers 3 T cell receptor beta chains from one sample sequenced in a study of siplizumab effects on memory and regulatory T cells. Sequenced by immunoSEQ multiplex PCR; TCRdb stores in-frame clones only, minus some. The data hold approximately 120,000 clones, with around 95% observed a single time. Sequencing input: non-Treg CD4+ T cells sorted from blood. The receptors stem from a human donor in good health.

The V call is TRBV30, the J call TRBJ2-2, with TRBD2 matching 8 bases. V was clipped by 5 bases and J by 6 bases; unmatched bases: 11. Per the germline V gene, CDR1 is GTSNPN and CDR2 is SVGIG (reference sequence). This CDR3 contains 15 residues. The CDR3 is CAWAAGTSVAGELFF. CDR3 DNA: TGTGCCTGGGCTGCAGGGACTAGTGTAGCCGGGGAGCTGTTTTTT.

The rearrangement joins TRBV29-1 to TRBJ1-5; TRBD1 might be the D (5 bases). The CDR3 spans 11 residues. Looked up from germline, CDR1 is SQVTM and CDR2 is ANQGSEA. V was cut by 4 bases and J by 5 bases, with 6 bases left in between. CDR3 sequence reads: CSVGGDQPQHF. Written as DNA, the CDR3 is TGCAGCGTTGGAGGGGATCAGCCCCAGCATTTT.

The chain is built from TRBV30 and TRBJ2-3; 9 nucleotides line up with TRBD2. With V trimmed by 4 bases and J by 7 bases, 9 bases remained unmatched. This CDR3 contains 14 residues. Germline V gene lookup returns CDR1 GTSNPN and CDR2 SVGIG (reference sequence). CDR3 sequence (DNA): TGTGCCTGGAACTTTCGCGGGGGGGCAAATACGCAGTATTTT. Encoded protein: CAWNFRGGANTQYF. The full variable domain, completed using reference TRBV30 and TRBJ2-3, is SQTIHQWPATLVQPVGSPLSLECTVEGTSNPNLYWYRQAAGRGLQLLFYSVGIGQISSEVPQNLSASRPQDRQFILSSKKLLLSDSGFYLCAWNFRGGANTQYFGPGTRLTVL.